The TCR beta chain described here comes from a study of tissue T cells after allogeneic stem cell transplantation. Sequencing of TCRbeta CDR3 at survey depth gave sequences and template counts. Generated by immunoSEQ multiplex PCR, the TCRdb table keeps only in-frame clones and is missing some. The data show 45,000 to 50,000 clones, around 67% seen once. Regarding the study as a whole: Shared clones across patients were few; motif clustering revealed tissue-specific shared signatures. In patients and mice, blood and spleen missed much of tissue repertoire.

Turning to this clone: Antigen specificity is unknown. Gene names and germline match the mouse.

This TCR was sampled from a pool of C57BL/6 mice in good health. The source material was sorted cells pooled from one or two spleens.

CDR3 sequence: CASSGGLGGSQDTQYF. The sequenced CDR3 bases are TGTGCCAGCAGTGGGGGACTGGGGGGTTCCCAAGACACCCAGTAC. V usage is TRBV13-1 and J usage is TRBJ2-5; 12 nucleotides line up with TRBD2. The CDR3 end lies 1 residue beyond the end of the read and is filled in from the germline J gene. The CDR3 runs to 16 residues. V lost 3 bases, J lost 2 bases, and 4 bases stayed unmatched. CDR1 and CDR2 (germline): NSHNY, SYGAGN.